The rows below give T cell receptor beta chains drawn from one sample of a study of cytomegalovirus exposure and HLA in healthy donors. The protocol was immunoSEQ multiplex PCR, while the TCRdb copy is restricted to in-frame clones and leaves out a portion. The sample holds around 190,000 clones, roughly 87% seen once. The sequenced sample consisted of PBMCs. The receptor set was obtained from a boy aged 2 to 9 in good health and CMV-seronegative. Both conserved end residues are part of each CDR3. Not all rows give a size; the values are once, few, many and, for expanded clones, a class.

V | size | CDR3
TRBV28 | - | CASSPAGANYGYTF
TRBV27 | - | CASSPDRGGRGYNEQFF
TRBV19 | - | CASTLTGSNYGYTF
TRBV6-1 | - | CASHRGYVETQYF
TRBV27 | - | CASTPWTGRSYNEQFF
TRBV15 | - | CATSREYSTQLFF
TRBV28 | - | CASRKPGQGTYEQYF
TRBV5-8 | - | CASSLSGGGIEQYF
TRBV9 | - | CASSVAGGAASGRANHEQFF
TRBV27 | - | CASSLWGGQETQYF
TRBV19 | - | CASSILADTYEQYF
TRBV30 | - | CAHERDRGQTQYF
TRBV6-6 | - | CASSYSRVNTEAFF
TRBV9 | - | CASSTESPLLAGYNEQFF
TRBV7-9 | - | CASSPTQGLNTEAFF
TRBV6-1 | - | CASRDRVWNTEAFF
TRBV28 | - | CASSGGEVGAFF
TRBV12-5 | - | CASGVSGLRSEQFF
TRBV27 | - | CASSLSGKPGVQPQHF
TRBV4-2 | - | CASSEIGYGYTF
TRBV25-1 | - | CASSQGAVLSGANVLTF
TRBV7-2 | few | CASSARDRGPYEQYF
TRBV11-2 | - | CASSLTGGIYDTQYF
TRBV30 | - | CAWNRGSTSGANVLTF
TRBV11-2 | - | CASSLEGILNTEAFF
TRBV7-3 | - | CASSLWPTGELFF
TRBV5-4 | - | CASSSASTGAYGYTF
TRBV19 | once | CASSRDFGNIQYF
TRBV28 | - | CASSFSTGDSILGYTF
TRBV27 | - | CASSPIGRTGEQYF
TRBV27 | - | CASSSGVAGSQETQYF
TRBV28 | - | CASSSLILRGRVNEQFF
TRBV5-1 | once | CASSLGQLNYGYTF
TRBV27 | once | CASSPANTGELFF
TRBV7-9 | - | CASSSRVGSYEQYF
TRBV7-9 | few | CASSSRQGIGELFF
TRBV19 | - | CASSIGQGENYGYTF
TRBV28 | - | CASSLGPGGRSGYGYTF
TRBV4-1 | few | CASSLPGWDEQYF
TRBV10-2 | - | CASSTDREYNQPQHF
TRBV2 | - | CASSGERGVVDTQYF
TRBV11-2 | - | CASSLGGYTIYF
TRBV16 | - | CASSQSLMNYGYTF
TRBV5-1 | - | CASSSRTGQAADTQYF
TRBV19 | - | CASSPATGAEQYF
TRBV7-9 | - | CSSSPDRVSGYTF
TRBV7-2 | - | CASSTILASGPNEQFF
TRBV2 | - | CASSRQGADSGNTIYF